The entry below gives a single TCR beta chain sequence along with its context. This sample stems from a study of blood T cell repertoires in COVID-19. Study summary: In each case, the material was cDNA or gDNA derived from T cells, B-cell-depleted T cells, or PBMCs.

The data were produced by immunoSEQ multiplex PCR, yet TCRdb's version contains in-frame clones alone and is incomplete. Of about 400,000 clones listed, 89% were seen once; the top ten hold 1.5% to 2%. The source of this sequence is a woman aged 25 to 45 who had recovered from COVID-19. The material sequenced was PBMCs or T cells enriched from blood (not recorded which).

CDR3 in amino acids: CAWSVADGELFF. The CDR3 nucleotides read TGTGCCTGGAGTGTGGCAGACGGGGAGCTGTTTTTT. The J gene is TRBJ2-2, the V gene TRBV30; D unresolved. Trimming pared 0 bases from V and 7 bases from J, leaving 6 bases between. This CDR3 has 12 residues. Germline lookup yields CDR1 GTSNPN and CDR2 SVGIG (reference sequence). Full variable domain (outside the CDR3, taken from reference TRBV30 and TRBJ2-2): SQTIHQWPATLVQPVGSPLSLECTVEGTSNPNLYWYRQAAGRGLQLLFYSVGIGQISSEVPQNLSASRPQDRQFILSSKKLLLSDSGFYLCAWSVADGELFFGEGSRLTVL.